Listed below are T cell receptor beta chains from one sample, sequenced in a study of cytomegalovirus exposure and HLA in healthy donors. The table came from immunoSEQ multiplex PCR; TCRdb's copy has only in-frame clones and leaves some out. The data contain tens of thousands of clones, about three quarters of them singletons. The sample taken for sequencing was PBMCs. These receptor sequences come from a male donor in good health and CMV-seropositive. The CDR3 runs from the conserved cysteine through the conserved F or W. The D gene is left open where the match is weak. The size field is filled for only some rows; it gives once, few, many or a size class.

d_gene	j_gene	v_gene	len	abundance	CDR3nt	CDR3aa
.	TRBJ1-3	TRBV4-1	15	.	TGCGCCAGCAGCCAAGTGGAAAACAGGGTAAACACCATATATTTT	CASSQVENRVNTIYF
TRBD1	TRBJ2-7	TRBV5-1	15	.	TGCGCCAGCAGCTCAACCGGGACAGGGGTGAGGGAGCAGTACTTC	CASSSTGTGVREQYF
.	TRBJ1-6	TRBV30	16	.	TGTGCCTGGAGAAGCGCACGACTCATGGATAATTCACCCCTCCACTTT	CAWRSARLMDNSPLHF
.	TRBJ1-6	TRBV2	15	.	TGTGCCAGCAGTGGATCCCAGGCGCGTAATTCACCCCTCCACTTT	CASSGSQARNSPLHF
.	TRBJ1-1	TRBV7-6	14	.	TGTGCCAGCAGCTTAGCGGGAGTGAACACTGAAGCTTTCTTT	CASSLAGVNTEAFF
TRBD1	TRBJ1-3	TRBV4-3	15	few	TGCGCCAGCAGCCCGACAGGGGTCGGAAGAAACACCATATATTTT	CASSPTGVGRNTIYF
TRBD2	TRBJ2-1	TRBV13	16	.	TGTGCCAGCAGGCAAACGGGGACTAGCGGAATCAATGAGCAGTTCTTC	CASRQTGTSGINEQFF
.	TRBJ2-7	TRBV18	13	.	TGTGCCAGCGGCGGGGACAGCTCCTACGAGCAGTACTTC	CASGGDSSYEQYF
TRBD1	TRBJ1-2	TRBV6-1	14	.	TGTGCCAGCAGTACACAGGGGTCCCCTTCGGGCTACACCTTC	CASSTQGSPSGYTF
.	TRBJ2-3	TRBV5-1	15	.	TGCGCCAGCAGCCCCCTTTTTCAGGACACAGATACGCAGTATTTT	CASSPLFQDTDTQYF
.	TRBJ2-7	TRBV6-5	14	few	TGTGCCAGCAGCTACTCGGGGCCACCCTACGAGCAGTACTTC	CASSYSGPPYEQYF
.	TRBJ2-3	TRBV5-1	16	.	TGCGCCAGCAGCTTGGGTAGCGGCCCTAGCACAGATACGCAGTATTTT	CASSLGSGPSTDTQYF
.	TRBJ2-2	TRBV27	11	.	TGTGCCAGCAGAACTGCCGGGGAGCTGTTTTTT	CASRTAGELFF
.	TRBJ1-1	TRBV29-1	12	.	TGCAGCGCTCGACAGGAAAACACTGAAGCTTTCTTT	CSARQENTEAFF
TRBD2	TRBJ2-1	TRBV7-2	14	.	TGTGCCAGCAGCTTTGGCGGGAGTGCAAATGAGCAGTTCTTC	CASSFGGSANEQFF
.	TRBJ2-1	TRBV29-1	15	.	TGCAGCGTTGAATTAGGCAGGTTTCCCTACAATGAGCAGTTCTTC	CSVELGRFPYNEQFF
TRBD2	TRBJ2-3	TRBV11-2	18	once	TGTGCCAGCAGCCCAGGACTAGCGGGGGGGCCGGGACCAGATACGCAGTATTTT	CASSPGLAGGPGPDTQYF
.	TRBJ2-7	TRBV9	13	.	TGTGCCAGCAGCTCCCGGAGCTCCTACGAGCAGTACTTC	CASSSRSSYEQYF
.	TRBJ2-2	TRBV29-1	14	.	TGCAGCGTTAGGTCAGGGCGGAACACCGGGGAGCTGTTTTTT	CSVRSGRNTGELFF
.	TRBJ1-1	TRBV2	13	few	TGTGCCATCCGGGAGAGACACAACACTGAAGCTTTCTTT	CAIRERHNTEAFF
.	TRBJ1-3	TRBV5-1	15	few	TGCGCCAGCAGCTTGGGCGCCGCCTCTGGAAACACCATATATTTT	CASSLGAASGNTIYF
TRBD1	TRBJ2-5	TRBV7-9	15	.	TGTGCCAGCAGCCAAACCTCGACAGGGACAGAGACCCAGTACTTC	CASSQTSTGTETQYF
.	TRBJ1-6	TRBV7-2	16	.	TGTGCCAGCGGACCCTTAACGGGGGGCTATAATTCACCCCTCCACTTT	CASGPLTGGYNSPLHF
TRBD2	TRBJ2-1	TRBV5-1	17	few	TGCGCCAGCAGCTTGGCCTCTGGTAGTAGCGGGTCGGGTGAGCAGTTCTTC	CASSLASGSSGSGEQFF
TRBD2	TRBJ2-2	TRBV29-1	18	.	TGCAGCGTGCAGAGAGGACTAGCGGGACCGCTTTCGACCGGGGAGCTGTTTTTT	CSVQRGLAGPLSTGELFF
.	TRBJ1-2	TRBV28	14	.	TGTGCCAGCAGTTTATCCCCAGGGAATTATGGCTACACCTTC	CASSLSPGNYGYTF
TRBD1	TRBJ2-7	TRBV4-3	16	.	TGCGCCAGCAGCCAAGTCTCCGGGACAGGGGGCTACGAGCAGTACTTC	CASSQVSGTGGYEQYF
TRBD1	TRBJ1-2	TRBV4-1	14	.	TGCGCCAGCAAAACTCCAGGGGGCAACTATGGCTACACCTTC	CASKTPGGNYGYTF
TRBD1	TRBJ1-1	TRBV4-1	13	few	TGCGCCAGCGGGGGACAGGGGCTCGCTGAAGCTTTCTTT	CASGGQGLAEAFF
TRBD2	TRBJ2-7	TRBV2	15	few	TGTGCCAGCAGTCCGCAACTAGCGGGAGAGGACGAGCAGTACTTC	CASSPQLAGEDEQYF
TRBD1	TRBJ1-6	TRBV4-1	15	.	TGCGCCGTTTCCACCCCAGGGGGTGGGAATTCACCCCTCCACTTT	CAVSTPGGGNSPLHF
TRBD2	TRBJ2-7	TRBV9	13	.	TGTGCCAGCAGCCCCGGGACTACGTACGAGCAGTACTTC	CASSPGTTYEQYF
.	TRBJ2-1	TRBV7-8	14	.	TGTGCCAGCAGCTTAGATGAGTATCCGGAGTTGCAGTTCTTC	CASSLDEYPELQFF
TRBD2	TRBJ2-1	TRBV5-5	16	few	TGTGCCAGCAGCCCCCGCGGGAAAGGACTAGTCAATGAGCAGTTCTTC	CASSPRGKGLVNEQFF
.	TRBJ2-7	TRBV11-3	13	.	TGTGCCAGCAGTACAAATCTGGGGGGTGAGCAGTACTTC	CASSTNLGGEQYF
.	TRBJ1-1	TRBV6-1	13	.	TGTGCCAGCACAGAACAAAAGAACACTGAAGCTTTCTTT	CASTEQKNTEAFF
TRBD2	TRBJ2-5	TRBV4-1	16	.	TGCGCCAGCAGCCAAGAGGCCAGGGAGGGAAGGAAGACCCAGTACTTC	CASSQEAREGRKTQYF
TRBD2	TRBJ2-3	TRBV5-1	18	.	TGCGCCAGCAGCCGACTGCCAGGACTAGCGGGGGGCACAGATACGCAGTATTTT	CASSRLPGLAGGTDTQYF
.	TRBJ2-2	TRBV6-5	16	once	TGTGCCAGCAGTTACTCCGAAGGGGTTGCTACCGGGGAGCTGTTTTTT	CASSYSEGVATGELFF
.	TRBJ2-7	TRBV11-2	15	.	TGTGCCAGCAGCTTTCAGGTCCGCCTTTTGGACGAGCAGTACTTC	CASSFQVRLLDEQYF
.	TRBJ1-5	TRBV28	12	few	TGTGCCAGCACCACAGGTATCTCGCCCCAGCATTTT	CASTTGISPQHF
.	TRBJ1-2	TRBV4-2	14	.	TGTGCCAGCAGCCAAGATCCGGGGGGCTATGGCTACACCTTC	CASSQDPGGYGYTF
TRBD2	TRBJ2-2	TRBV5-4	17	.	TGTGCCGGCAGCTTGGCTAGCGGGGGGATGGGCACCGGGGAGCTGTTTTTT	CAGSLASGGMGTGELFF
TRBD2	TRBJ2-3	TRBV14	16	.	TGTGCCAGCAGTAAGACTAGCGGGCTTTCCACAGATACGCAGTATTTT	CASSKTSGLSTDTQYF
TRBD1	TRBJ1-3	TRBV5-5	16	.	TGTGCCAGCAGTCGGAATACGGACAGGGTTGTAAACACCATATATTTT	CASSRNTDRVVNTIYF
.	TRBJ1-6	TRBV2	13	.	TGTGCCAGAGCGGGACGGTATAATTCACCCCTCCACTTT	CARAGRYNSPLHF
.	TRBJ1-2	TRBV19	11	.	TGTGCCAGTAGTACCCCGTATGGCTACACCTTC	CASSTPYGYTF
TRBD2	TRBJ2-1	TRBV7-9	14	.	TGTGCCAGCAGCTTAGCGAGTCGCGGGAGGAAGCAGTTCTTC	CASSLASRGRKQFF
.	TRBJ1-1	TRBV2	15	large	TGTGCCAGCAGTGGGCCGGGGGGGGCCAGCACTGAAGCTTTCTTT	CASSGPGGASTEAFF
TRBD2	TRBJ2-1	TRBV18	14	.	TGTGCCAGCTCACCCTTAGGGACTAGTGAGGAGCAGTTCTTC	CASSPLGTSEEQFF
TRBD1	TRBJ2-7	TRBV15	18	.	TGTGCCACCAGCAGAGATCGTAGGACAGGGGCAAGCCCCTACGAGCAGTACTTC	CATSRDRRTGASPYEQYF
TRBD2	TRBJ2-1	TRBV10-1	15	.	TGCGCCAGCAGTGAGCCGGCTAGCGGGAACAATGAGCAGTTCTTC	CASSEPASGNNEQFF
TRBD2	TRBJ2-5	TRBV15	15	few	TGTGCCACCAGCAGGCATAGCGGGACCGAATTAACCCAGTACTTC	CATSRHSGTELTQYF
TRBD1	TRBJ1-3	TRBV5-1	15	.	TGCGCCAGCAGCCTGGGACAGGGGATCGGAAACACCATATATTTT	CASSLGQGIGNTIYF
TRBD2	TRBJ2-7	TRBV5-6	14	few	TGTGCCAGCAGGCTTAGCGGGAGTATTCTCGAGCAGTACTTC	CASRLSGSILEQYF
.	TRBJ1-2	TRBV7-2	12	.	TGTGCCAGCAGCACGAGGACAGAGAGCTACACCTTC	CASSTRTESYTF
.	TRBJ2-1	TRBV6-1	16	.	TGTGCCAGCAGTGCGAACACCCGGCGGACCTACAATGAGCAGTTCTTC	CASSANTRRTYNEQFF
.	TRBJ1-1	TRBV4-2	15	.	TGTGCCAGCAGCCAAGCTCAGAATGGGAACACTGAAGCTTTCTTT	CASSQAQNGNTEAFF
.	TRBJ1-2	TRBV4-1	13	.	TGCGCCAGCAGCCCCGTAGAGGGCAGACCCAACACCTTC	CASSPVEGRPNTF
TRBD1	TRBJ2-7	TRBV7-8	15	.	TGTGCCAGCAGCGAAACCCGGGACAGTTTCCTCGAGCAGTACTTC	CASSETRDSFLEQYF